These 8 T cell receptor beta chains were all obtained from the same sample, sequenced in a study of blood T cell repertoires in COVID-19. Repertoires were generated with immunoSEQ multiplex PCR, while TCRdb's copy carries only in-frame clones and drops some. Counted here are approximately 97,000 clones, roughly 89% occurring once; the ten biggest clones make up more than 1.5%. Specimen: peripheral blood. Source of these receptors: a woman aged 45-65 years with COVID-19, enrolled during active disease.

This chain uses TRBV24-1 with TRBJ2-7; tentatively, D is TRBD1 (7 bases). The V gene lost 10 bases and the J gene lost 0 bases, with 15 bases spanning the gap. Germline V CDR1 and CDR2: KGHDR, SFDVKD. The CDR3 totals 14 residues. The CDR3 region is CATTYRGGSYEQYV. CDR3 DNA sequence: TGTGCCACTACCTACAGGGGAGGCTCCTACGAGCAGTACGTC.

This clone has just one count. The chain links TRBV30 to TRBJ1-2, with D maybe TRBD1 (6 bases). The germline gives CDR1 GTSNPN, CDR2 SVGIG (reference sequence). Trimming took 2 bases from V and 7 from J, leaving 17 bases between them. The CDR3 spans 14 residues. The CDR3 loop reads CAWSYLRGAGGYTF. Here the CDR3 DNA reads TGTGCCTGGAGTTACCTCCGGGGGGCCGGTGGCTACACCTTC.

The CDR3 loop reads CAISAGTGILPLHF. Here the CDR3 DNA reads TGTGCCATATCCGCCGGGACAGGGATTTTACCCCTCCACTTT. V usage is TRBV19 and J usage is TRBJ1-6, with 9 bases aligning to TRBD1. The CDR3 has 14 residues. CDR1 is LNHDA and CDR2 is SQIVND in the germline V gene (reference sequence). J gave up 12 bases and V 10 bases, and 13 bases lay outside the gene matches.

The rearrangement links TRBV2 to TRBJ1-5; D is unresolved. Germline loops: CDR1 SNHLY, CDR2 FYNNEI. This CDR3 spans 15 amino acids. Trimming shortened V by 4 bases and J by 2 bases, and 12 bases separated the two germline ends. The CDR3 region is CASSGGQRRNQPQHF. CDR3 DNA sequence: TGTGCCAGCAGTGGCGGGCAGCGGCGCAATCAGCCCCAGCATTTT.

The V call is TRBV3-1 (or the pseudogene TRBV3-2), the J call TRBJ1-5, with 10 bases matching TRBD1. With V trimmed by 4 bases and J by 6 bases, 3 bases remained unmatched. This CDR3 region has 14 residues. Germline V gene data show CDR1 as LGHDT and CDR2 as YNNKEL (reference sequence). The CDR3 coding sequence is TGTGCCAGCAGCCCAGGGACAGGGGTTCAGCCCCAGCATTTT. Amino acid sequence: CASSPGTGVQPQHF.

The genes are TRBV28 and TRBJ1-2; 7 bases are shared with TRBD1. The CDR3 runs 13 residues. Germline V gene data show CDR1 as MDHEN and CDR2 as SYDVKM. J gave up 3 bases and V 5 bases, and 3 bases lay outside the gene matches. The CDR3 DNA sequence: TGTGCCAGCAGTCCTGACAGGGACTATGGCTACACCTTC. Amino acids: CASSPDRDYGYTF.

This sequence joins TRBV18 and TRBJ2-7; D is possibly TRBD1 (6 bases). The CDR3 has 15 residues. CDR1 is KGHSH and CDR2 is LQKENI in the germline V gene. Trimming removed 1 base at V and 2 bases at J, with 12 bases between. The CDR3: CASSPLEGVAYEQYF. CDR3 DNA sequence: TGTGCCAGCTCACCACTCGAGGGGGTCGCCTACGAGCAGTACTTC.

The chain couples TRBV2 to TRBJ1-1, with a weak D call TRBD1 (6 bases). Deletions cut 7 bases from V and 0 bases from J, with 15 bases between. The CDR3 has 15 residues. Looked up from germline, CDR1 is SNHLY and CDR2 is FYNNEI. CDR3 sequence (DNA): TGTGCCAGCACCCAGGGGTCCCCCATGAACACTGAAGCTTTCTTT. This codes for CASTQGSPMNTEAFF.